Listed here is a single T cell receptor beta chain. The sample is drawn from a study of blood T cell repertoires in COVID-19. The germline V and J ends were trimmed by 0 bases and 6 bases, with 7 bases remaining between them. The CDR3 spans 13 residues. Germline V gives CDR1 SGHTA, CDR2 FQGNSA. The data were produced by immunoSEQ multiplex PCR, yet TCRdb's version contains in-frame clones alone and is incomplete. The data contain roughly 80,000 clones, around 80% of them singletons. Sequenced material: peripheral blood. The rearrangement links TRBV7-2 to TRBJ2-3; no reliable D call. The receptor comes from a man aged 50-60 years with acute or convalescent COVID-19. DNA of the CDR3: TGTGCCAGCAGCTTAGCGGGCGCTGATACGCAGTATTTT. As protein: CASSLAGADTQYF.